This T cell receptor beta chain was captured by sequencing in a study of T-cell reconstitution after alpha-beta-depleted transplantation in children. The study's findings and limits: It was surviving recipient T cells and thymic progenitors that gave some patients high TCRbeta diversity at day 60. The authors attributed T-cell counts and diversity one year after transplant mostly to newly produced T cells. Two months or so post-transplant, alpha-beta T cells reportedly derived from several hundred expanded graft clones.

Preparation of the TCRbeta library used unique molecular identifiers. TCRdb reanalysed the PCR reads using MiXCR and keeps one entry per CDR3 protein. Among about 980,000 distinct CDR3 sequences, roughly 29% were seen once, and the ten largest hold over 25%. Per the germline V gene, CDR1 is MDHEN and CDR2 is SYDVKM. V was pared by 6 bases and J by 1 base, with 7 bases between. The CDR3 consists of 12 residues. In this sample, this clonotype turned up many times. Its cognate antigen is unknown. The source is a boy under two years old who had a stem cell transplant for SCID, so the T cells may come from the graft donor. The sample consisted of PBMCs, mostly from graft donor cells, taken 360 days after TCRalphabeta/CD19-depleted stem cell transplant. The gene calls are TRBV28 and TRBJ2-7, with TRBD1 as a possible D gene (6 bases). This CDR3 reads CASRQGSYEQYF. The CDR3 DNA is TGTGCCAGCAGACAGGGTTCCTACGAGCAGTACTTC. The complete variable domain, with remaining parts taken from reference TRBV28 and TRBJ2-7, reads DVKVTQSSRYLVKRTGEKVFLECVQDMDHENMFWYRQDPGLGLRLIYFSYDVKMKEKGDIPEGYSVSREKKERFSLILESASTNQTSMYLCASRQGSYEQYFGPGTRLTVT.